Listed below are T cell receptor beta chains from one sample, sequenced in a study of cytomegalovirus exposure and HLA in healthy donors. Sequencing was performed with immunoSEQ multiplex PCR; in TCRdb, only in-frame clones are kept and a portion is missing. The sample totals approximately 120,000 clones. The material sequenced was PBMCs. The receptors were gathered from a man aged 35 to 55 in good health and CMV-seronegative. Both conserved end residues are part of each CDR3. The D gene is left open where the match is weak.

j_call | d_call | v_call | cdr3_aa | cdr3_nt
TRBJ1-5 | - | TRBV4-2 | CASSQDSSLARQPQHF | TGTGCCAGCAGCCAAGATTCTTCCCTAGCACGTCAGCCCCAGCATTTT
TRBJ2-4 | TRBD1 | TRBV2 | CASSGTGATKNIQYF | TGTGCCAGCAGTGGGACAGGGGCGACCAAAAACATTCAGTACTTC
TRBJ2-7 | TRBD2 | TRBV11-2 | CASSLAVGLAGAYEQYF | TGTGCCAGCAGCTTAGCAGTGGGACTAGCGGGAGCTTACGAGCAGTACTTC
TRBJ2-7 | TRBD2 | TRBV6-5 | CASSYRGGSYEQYF | TGTGCCAGCAGTTACAGGGGCGGGAGCTACGAGCAGTACTTC
TRBJ2-5 | - | TRBV19 | CASSIGVQETQYF | TGTGCCAGTAGTATCGGAGTCCAAGAGACCCAGTACTTC
TRBJ2-7 | TRBD1 | TRBV30 | CAWSRFNRGAEQYF | TGTGCCTGGAGTAGATTCAACAGGGGTGCGGAGCAGTACTTC
TRBJ2-3 | TRBD1 | TRBV7-9 | CASSSTGGGTDTQYF | TGTGCCAGCAGCTCAACAGGGGGAGGCACAGATACGCAGTATTTT
TRBJ1-1 | - | TRBV19 | CASSIGYRGVQGNTEAFF | TGTGCCAGTAGTATAGGGTACCGAGGAGTACAGGGGAACACTGAAGCTTTCTTT
TRBJ2-2 | TRBD1 | TRBV5-1 | CASSRTTGAAGELFF | TGCGCCAGCAGCAGGACGACAGGGGCGGCGGGGGAGCTGTTTTTT
TRBJ2-1 | TRBD1 | TRBV7-7 | CASSSGGSRDNEQFF | TGTGCTAGCAGCTCAGGGGGCTCGCGGGACAATGAGCAGTTCTTC
TRBJ1-1 | - | TRBV6-8 | CASRFYGNTEAFF | TGTGCCAGCAGATTTTACGGTAACACTGAAGCTTTCTTT
TRBJ2-3 | - | TRBV29-1 | CSVDGQGTDTQYF | TGCAGCGTTGATGGTCAGGGGACAGATACGCAGTATTTT
TRBJ2-1 | - | TRBV19 | CASRSGPRQGPHEQFF | TGTGCCAGTAGGAGTGGCCCCAGGCAGGGTCCCCATGAGCAGTTCTTC
TRBJ2-7 | TRBD2 | TRBV2 | CASRVSGSDDEQYF | TGTGCCAGCCGCGTGAGCGGGAGTGACGACGAGCAGTACTTC
TRBJ2-2 | - | TRBV5-1 | CASSFAQGRSGELFF | TGCGCCAGCAGCTTCGCGCAGGGCCGCTCCGGGGAGCTGTTTTTT
TRBJ2-1 | TRBD2 | TRBV19 | CASSITGGAHNEQFF | TGTGCCAGTAGTATTACGGGAGGGGCGCACAATGAGCAGTTCTTC
TRBJ1-1 | - | TRBV7-8 | CASSRGEGVEAFF | TGTGCCAGCAGCCGCGGGGAGGGGGTTGAAGCTTTCTTT
TRBJ1-1 | TRBD1 | TRBV11-2 | CASSYGQVHTEAFF | TGTGCCAGCAGTTATGGACAGGTTCACACTGAAGCTTTCTTT
TRBJ1-5 | - | TRBV7-6 | CASSPRQWEAYSNQPQHF | TGTGCCAGCAGCCCGCGGCAGTGGGAGGCATATAGCAATCAGCCCCAGCATTTT
TRBJ2-1 | - | TRBV6-4 | CASSAGSVVPINEQFF | TGTGCCAGCAGTGCCGGGAGCGTAGTCCCCATAAATGAGCAGTTCTTC
TRBJ2-5 | - | TRBV2 | CASSPMRWEETQYF | TGTGCCAGCAGTCCCATGAGGTGGGAAGAGACCCAGTACTTC
TRBJ2-1 | TRBD2 | TRBV5-1 | CASSLALGLEGNEQFF | TGCGCCAGCAGCTTGGCCCTCGGACTAGAGGGAAATGAGCAGTTCTTC
TRBJ2-6 | - | TRBV30 | CAGGGSGANVLTF | TGTGCCGGCGGCGGATCTGGGGCCAACGTCCTGACTTTC
TRBJ1-2 | TRBD1 | TRBV29-1 | CSVVEGARGYTF | TGCAGCGTTGTCGAGGGGGCCCGCGGCTACACCTTC
TRBJ1-1 | - | TRBV30 | CAWSLNPVNTEAFF | TGTGCCTGGAGTCTGAACCCGGTGAACACTGAAGCTTTCTTT
TRBJ1-4 | TRBD1 | TRBV30 | CAWNRDRGKEKLFF | TGTGCCTGGAACCGGGACAGGGGGAAGGAAAAACTGTTTTTT
TRBJ1-3 | - | TRBV4-1 | CASSQEVSGGTSGNTIYF | TGCGCCAGCAGCCAAGAGGTTAGCGGGGGGACCTCTGGAAACACCATATATTTT
TRBJ2-3 | TRBD2 | TRBV29-1 | CSVSGRTTDTQYF | TGCAGCGTGAGCGGGAGAACGACAGATACGCAGTATTTT
TRBJ2-2 | TRBD2 | TRBV5-1 | CASSLASGSGYTGELFF | TGCGCCAGCAGCTTGGCCAGCGGGAGTGGGTACACCGGGGAGCTGTTTTTT
TRBJ2-2 | TRBD1 | TRBV19 | CASKTGIAGELFF | TGTGCCTCTAAGACAGGGATCGCCGGGGAGCTGTTTTTT
TRBJ2-5 | TRBD1 | TRBV19 | CASSPGGQGSETQYF | TGTGCCAGTAGTCCTGGGGGACAGGGCTCAGAGACCCAGTACTTC
TRBJ2-1 | TRBD2 | TRBV6-6 | CASSPHGTSGTGEQFF | TGTGCCAGCAGTCCCCACGGGACTAGCGGGACGGGCGAGCAGTTCTTC
TRBJ1-2 | TRBD1 | TRBV6-1 | CASSEQPGQRLYGYTF | TGTGCCAGCAGTGAACAACCGGGACAGCGATTATATGGCTACACCTTC
TRBJ2-7 | TRBD1 | TRBV19 | CASSRDREYEQYF | TGTGCCAGTAGCAGGGACAGGGAATACGAGCAGTACTTC
TRBJ1-2 | - | TRBV6-5 | CASIGNYGYTF | TGTGCCAGCATCGGGAACTATGGCTACACCTTC
TRBJ2-7 | - | TRBV6-5 | CASSYSQIPYEQYF | TGTGCCAGCAGTTACTCCCAGATACCCTACGAGCAGTACTTC
TRBJ2-3 | TRBD2 | TRBV13 | CASNEGLAGPYRDTTQYF | TGTGCCAGCAACGAAGGGCTAGCGGGACCCTATCGGGACACTACGCAGTATTTT
TRBJ1-2 | - | TRBV5-4 | CASSLEGVQGWTF | TGTGCCAGCAGCTTGGAAGGGGTGCAGGGGTGGACCTTC
TRBJ1-4 | TRBD1 | TRBV7-9 | CASSLLTGPNEKLFF | TGTGCCAGCAGCCTACTGACAGGGCCTAATGAAAAACTGTTTTTT
TRBJ2-2 | - | TRBV25-1 | CARMAGETGELFF | TGTGCCAGGATGGCAGGGGAGACCGGGGAGCTGTTTTTT
TRBJ1-1 | - | TRBV29-1 | CSVERQGVLEMIF | TGCAGCGTTGAGCGGCAGGGTGTTCTGGAAATGATCTTT
TRBJ2-2 | TRBD2 | TRBV5-1 | CASSYSGTSGRRTGELFF | TGCGCCAGCAGTTACTCCGGGACTAGCGGGAGGAGAACCGGGGAGCTGTTTTTT